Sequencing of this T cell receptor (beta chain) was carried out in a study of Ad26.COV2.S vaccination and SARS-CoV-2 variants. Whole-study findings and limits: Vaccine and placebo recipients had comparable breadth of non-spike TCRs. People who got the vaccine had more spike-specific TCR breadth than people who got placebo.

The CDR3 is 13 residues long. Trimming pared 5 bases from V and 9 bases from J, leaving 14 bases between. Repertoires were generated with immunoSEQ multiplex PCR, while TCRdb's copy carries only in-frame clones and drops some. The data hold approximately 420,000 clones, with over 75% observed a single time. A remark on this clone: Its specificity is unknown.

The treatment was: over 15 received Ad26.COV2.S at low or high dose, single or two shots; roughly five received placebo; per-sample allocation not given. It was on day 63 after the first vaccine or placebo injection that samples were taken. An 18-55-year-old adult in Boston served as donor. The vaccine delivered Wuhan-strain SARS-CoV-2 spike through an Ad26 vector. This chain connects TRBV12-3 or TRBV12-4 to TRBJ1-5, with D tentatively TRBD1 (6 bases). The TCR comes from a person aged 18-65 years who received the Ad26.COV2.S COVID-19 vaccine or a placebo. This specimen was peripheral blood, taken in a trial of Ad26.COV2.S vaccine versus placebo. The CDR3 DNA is TGTGCCAGCAGTGTCACAGGGATCTGGCCCCAGCATTTT. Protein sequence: CASSVTGIWPQHF.